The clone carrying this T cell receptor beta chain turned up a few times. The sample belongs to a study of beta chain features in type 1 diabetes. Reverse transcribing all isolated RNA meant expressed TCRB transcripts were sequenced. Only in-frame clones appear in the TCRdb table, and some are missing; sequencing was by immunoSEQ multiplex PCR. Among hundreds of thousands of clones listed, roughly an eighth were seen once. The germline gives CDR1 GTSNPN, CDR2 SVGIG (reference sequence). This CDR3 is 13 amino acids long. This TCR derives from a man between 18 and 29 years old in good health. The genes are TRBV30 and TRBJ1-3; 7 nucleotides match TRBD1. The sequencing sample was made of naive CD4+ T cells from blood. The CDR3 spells CARDSSSGNTIYF. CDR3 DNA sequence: TGTGCTCGGGACAGCAGCTCTGGAAACACCATATATTTT.